These T cell receptor beta chains were read from a single sample in a study of radiation and T cells in renal cell carcinoma. Data came from immunoSEQ multiplex PCR; TCRdb stores just in-frame clones and leaves some out. The profile covers around 60,000 clones, with about 80% appearing a single time and less than 7.5% taken by the ten largest. The sample consisted of blood, taken from a patient whose treatment included radiotherapy and nephrectomy. These TCRs come from a man between 60 and 70 years old with renal cell carcinoma. Both conserved end residues are part of each CDR3. The D gene is left open where the match is weak. The size field is filled for only some rows; it gives once, few, many or a size class.

j_call: TRBJ2-3
clone_size: .
d_call: .
v_call: TRBV7-9
cdr3_nt: TGTGCCAGCAGCTTACCTCCCGGGGACAACCCTAACACAGATACGCAGTATTTT
cdr3_aa: CASSLPPGDNPNTDTQYF

j_call: TRBJ2-5
clone_size: .
d_call: TRBD2
v_call: TRBV11-2
cdr3_nt: TGTGCCAGCAGCTTAGAGCCAGCGGGAGGTCGTGAGACCCAGTACTTC
cdr3_aa: CASSLEPAGGRETQYF

j_call: TRBJ2-3
clone_size: .
d_call: TRBD2
v_call: TRBV9
cdr3_nt: TGTGCCAGCAGCGGTTCTAGCGGAGGTAGCACAGATACGCAGTATTTT
cdr3_aa: CASSGSSGGSTDTQYF

j_call: TRBJ1-6
clone_size: .
d_call: TRBD1
v_call: TRBV19
cdr3_nt: TGTGCCAGCTCGGGACAGTATAATTCACCCCTCCACTTT
cdr3_aa: CASSGQYNSPLHF

j_call: TRBJ2-7
clone_size: .
d_call: TRBD2
v_call: TRBV30
cdr3_nt: TGTGCCTGGAGTTCAAGTGCTAGCGGGGGCTACGAGCAGTACTTC
cdr3_aa: CAWSSSASGGYEQYF

j_call: TRBJ1-1
clone_size: .
d_call: .
v_call: TRBV2
cdr3_nt: TGTGCCAGCAGTGAATATCATGGAGGGGACACTGAAGCTTTCTTT
cdr3_aa: CASSEYHGGDTEAFF

j_call: TRBJ2-1
clone_size: .
d_call: TRBD1
v_call: TRBV28
cdr3_nt: TGTGCCAGCAGATCTGAGGGGGCAGGGGAGCAGTTCTTC
cdr3_aa: CASRSEGAGEQFF

j_call: TRBJ2-1
clone_size: .
d_call: TRBD2
v_call: TRBV2
cdr3_nt: TGTGCCAGCACCGGGGGGACCTACAATGAGCAGTTCTTC
cdr3_aa: CASTGGTYNEQFF

j_call: TRBJ2-1
clone_size: .
d_call: TRBD2
v_call: TRBV4-3
cdr3_nt: TGCGCCAGCAGCTCCCCGGGACTAGCGGGGGTCTACAATGAGCAGTTCTTC
cdr3_aa: CASSSPGLAGVYNEQFF

j_call: TRBJ1-1
clone_size: .
d_call: .
v_call: TRBV6-5
cdr3_nt: TGTGCCACCCAGGGCGACACTGAAGCTTTCTTT
cdr3_aa: CATQGDTEAFF

j_call: TRBJ2-5
clone_size: .
d_call: TRBD1
v_call: TRBV6-5
cdr3_nt: TGTGCCAGCAGTTACACTGGGACAGGATTCCAAGAGACCCAGTACTTC
cdr3_aa: CASSYTGTGFQETQYF

j_call: TRBJ1-1
clone_size: .
d_call: TRBD1
v_call: TRBV6-6
cdr3_nt: TGTGCCAGCAGTTACTCGACAGGGAGCACTGAAGCTTTCTTT
cdr3_aa: CASSYSTGSTEAFF

j_call: TRBJ2-3
clone_size: .
d_call: TRBD2
v_call: TRBV27
cdr3_nt: TGTGCCAGTTTAGCGGGGAACACAGATACGCAGTATTTT
cdr3_aa: CASLAGNTDTQYF

j_call: TRBJ1-4
clone_size: .
d_call: .
v_call: TRBV7-2
cdr3_nt: TGTGCCAGCAGCAGATCAGTGGGGAATGAAAAACTGTTTTTT
cdr3_aa: CASSRSVGNEKLFF

j_call: TRBJ1-4
clone_size: once
d_call: .
v_call: TRBV6-1
cdr3_nt: TGTGCCAGCATGGGCAGACCTACAACTAATGAAAAACTGTTTTTT
cdr3_aa: CASMGRPTTNEKLFF

j_call: TRBJ2-5
clone_size: .
d_call: TRBD1
v_call: TRBV9
cdr3_nt: TGTGCCAGCAGCGCCCAACAGGGGGAAAAGACCCAGTACTTC
cdr3_aa: CASSAQQGEKTQYF

j_call: TRBJ1-5
clone_size: few
d_call: .
v_call: TRBV19
cdr3_nt: TGTGCCAGTAGTATAGATTGGAGGTCAGCCCTGGGTAGCAATCAGCCCCAGCATTTT
cdr3_aa: CASSIDWRSALGSNQPQHF

j_call: TRBJ1-3
clone_size: .
d_call: .
v_call: TRBV6-1
cdr3_nt: TGTGCCAGCAATCGACGGCTCCCTGGAAACACCATATATTTT
cdr3_aa: CASNRRLPGNTIYF

j_call: TRBJ1-1
clone_size: .
d_call: .
v_call: TRBV5-1
cdr3_nt: TGCGCCAGCAGCGGGTTGCGTGGAACCCCAGGTGGTATCACTGAAGCTTTCTTT
cdr3_aa: CASSGLRGTPGGITEAFF

j_call: TRBJ2-2
clone_size: .
d_call: .
v_call: TRBV7-8
cdr3_nt: TGTGCCAGCAGCTTACCGATGCTAGCGAACGGGGAGCTGTTTTTT
cdr3_aa: CASSLPMLANGELFF

j_call: TRBJ2-2
clone_size: .
d_call: .
v_call: TRBV29-1
cdr3_nt: TGCAGCGTTCAGCTGGGACGCGGGGAGCTGTTTTTT
cdr3_aa: CSVQLGRGELFF